The 30 T cell receptor beta chains in this list originate from one sample, sequenced in a study of cytomegalovirus exposure and HLA in healthy donors. The primer mix had 60 Vbeta and 13 Jbeta primers. This table comes from immunoSEQ multiplex PCR, and its TCRdb copy is limited to in-frame clones, with some not included. Found here are 160,000 or so clones, approximately 90% of them singletons; the top ten hold 0.65% to 0.9%. Source material: PBMCs. These receptors were taken from a woman in her twenties or thirties in good health and CMV-seronegative.

The V call is TRBV10-1, the J call TRBJ2-1; D might be TRBD2 (5 bases). CDR1 is WNHNN and CDR2 is SYGVQD in the germline V gene (reference sequence). Trimming took off 4 bases at V and 9 bases at J, with 13 bases between the two ends. This CDR3 is built from 13 residues. The CDR3 is CASSVGEFGEQFF. In nucleotides, the CDR3 is TGCGCCAGCAGTGTTGGGGAGTTTGGTGAGCAGTTCTTC.

This clone came up a few times. The rearrangement links TRBV19 to TRBJ1-3, with 11 bases that match TRBD1. From germline, CDR1 is LNHDA and CDR2 SQIVND (reference sequence). There are 16 residues in the CDR3. The V and J ends lost 5 bases and 0 bases, in that order; junction bases with no gene match: 3. The CDR3 region is CASSPGTGGSGNTIYF. The CDR3 bases are TGTGCCAGTAGTCCCGGGACAGGGGGCTCTGGAAACACCATATATTTT.

This rearrangement joins TRBV27 to TRBJ1-5, with 9 bases lining up with TRBD1. The CDR3 contains 15 residues. The J segment lost 4 bases and the V segment lost 5 bases, leaving 6 bases of the junction unmatched. Germline loops: CDR1 MNHEY, CDR2 SMNVEV (reference sequence). The CDR3 sequence is CASSTDRGGNQPQHF. The CDR3 coding sequence is TGTGCCAGCAGTACGGACAGGGGTGGAAATCAGCCCCAGCATTTT.

The rearrangement joins TRBV19 to TRBJ2-5; the D gene is possibly TRBD1 (5 bases). Trimming removed 4 bases from V and 2 bases from J, with 5 bases in between. The CDR3 runs 12 residues. Germline values: CDR1 LNHDA, CDR2 SQIVND (reference sequence). The CDR3 DNA sequence: TGTGCCAGTAGTAGACAGCAAGAGACCCAGTACTTC. Encoded protein: CASSRQQETQYF.

The chain uses TRBV20-1 and TRBJ1-5; D ambiguous. This CDR3 is 10 amino acids long. Per the germline V gene, CDR1 is DFQATT and CDR2 is SNEGSKA (reference sequence). With 6 bases removed from V and 6 bases from J, the gap between germline ends came to 6 bases. The CDR3, as DNA: TGCAGTGCGGCCAGTCAGCCCCAGCATTTT. This codes for CSAASQPQHF.

The chain joins TRBV19 to TRBJ2-7; D is undetermined. Trimming left V 2 bases short and J 3 bases short, with 8 bases between. The CDR3 consists of 13 residues. Germline V gene data show CDR1 as LNHDA and CDR2 as SQIVND (reference sequence). The CDR3 DNA reads TGTGCCAGTAGTATAAGAGTCGGCTACGAGCAGTACTTC. As protein: CASSIRVGYEQYF.

Here the CDR3 DNA reads TGTGCCAGCAGCTTAGGTATAGGGGGAGACTACGAGCAGTACTTC. Translated, it gives CASSLGIGGDYEQYF. The V and J genes are TRBV7-6 and TRBJ2-7; possibly TRBD1 for D (6 bases). The CDR3 totals 15 residues. Trimming took off 1 base at V and 3 bases at J, with 13 bases between the two ends. Germline CDR1 is SGHVS and CDR2 is FNYEAQ. The full variable domain, rest sourced from reference TRBV7-6 and TRBJ2-7, is GAGVSQSPRYKVTKRGQDVALRCDPISGHVSLYWYRQALGQGPEFLTYFNYEAQQDKSGLPNDRFSAERPEGSISTLTIQRTEQRDSAMYRCASSLGIGGDYEQYFGPGTRLTVT.

The rearrangement joins TRBV27 to TRBJ1-3; possibly TRBD1 for D (6 bases). Trimming stripped 6 bases from V and 1 base from J, with 10 bases between. Germline V gene sequence: CDR1 MNHEY, CDR2 SMNVEV (reference sequence). CDR3 size: 14 residues. CDR3 nucleotide sequence: TGTGCCAGCAGCCAACAGGGTTCTGGAAACACCATATATTTT. It specifies CASSQQGSGNTIYF.

The CDR3 loop reads CASSPSGGPADTQYF. The CDR3 nucleotides read TGCGCCAGCAGTCCTAGCGGGGGGCCGGCAGATACGCAGTATTTT. The rearrangement uses TRBV5-1 and TRBJ2-3; 11 bases match TRBD2. CDR3 size: 15 residues. V lost 5 bases and J lost 4; bases outside the gene matches: 6. Per germline, CDR1 SGHRS and CDR2 YFSETQ.

This clone came up a few times. V gene TRBV5-6 combines with J gene TRBJ2-5; a weak D match, TRBD2 (5 bases). The CDR3 runs 13 residues. V was cut by 6 bases and J by 7 bases, with 16 bases left in between. The germline V gene has CDR1 SGHDT and CDR2 YYEEEE. CDR3 protein: CASNSRAPGTQYF. The DNA of the CDR3 is TGTGCCAGCAACTCGAGGGCCCCTGGGACCCAGTACTTC.

The V and J genes are TRBV18 and TRBJ1-3; a possible D gene is TRBD1 (5 bases). The V and J ends lost 2 bases and 1 base respectively, with 9 bases between them. The CDR3 is 15 amino acids. Looked up from germline, CDR1 is KGHSH and CDR2 is LQKENI. CDR3: CASSPTGGSGNTIYF. As DNA, the CDR3 is TGTGCCAGCTCACCAACGGGGGGATCTGGAAACACCATATATTTT.

This chain uses TRBV4-3 with TRBJ1-3, with a weak D call TRBD1 (6 bases). Germline V CDR1 and CDR2: LGHNA, YSLEER. The germline V and J ends were trimmed by 6 bases and 1 base, with 13 bases remaining between them. The CDR3 covers 15 residues. The CDR3, as DNA: TGCGCCAGCAGTCTAACACAGGGATCTGGAAACACCATATATTTT. It translates to CASSLTQGSGNTIYF.

V is TRBV6-5 and J is TRBJ2-2; TRBD1 matches 7 bases. Unmatched junction bases numbered 7, after V lost 6 bases and J lost 6 bases. This CDR3 is 14 amino acids long. Per germline, CDR1 MNHEY and CDR2 SVGAGI. The CDR3 DNA is TGTGCCAGCAGCCGACGACAGGGAGCCGGGGAGCTGTTTTTT. Translation: CASSRRQGAGELFF.

This clone showed up just a few times. The rearrangement links TRBV4-1 to TRBJ2-7; 7 nucleotides align to TRBD2. Losses at the gene ends were 6 bases for V and 4 bases for J; bases not matched to a gene: 15. Germline assignment: CDR1 MGHRA and CDR2 YSYEKL. The CDR3 has 16 amino acids. The CDR3 DNA follows: TGCGCCAGCAGACCCTACACCTCTAGCGGAGAGTACGAGCAGTACTTC. Residues: CASRPYTSSGEYEQYF.

The chain has TRBV15 and TRBJ1-4; tentatively, D is TRBD1 (6 bases). The CDR3 is 13 amino acids. V was pared by 1 base and J by 8 bases, with 8 bases between. Germline values: CDR1 LNHNV, CDR2 YYDKDF (reference sequence). DNA of the CDR3: TGTGCCACCAGCAGAGGGACAGCAGAAAAACTGTTTTTT. This sequence encodes CATSRGTAEKLFF.

CDR3 loop: CASSLPTPTGELFF. CDR3 coding DNA: TGTGCCAGCAGCTTACCGACACCAACCGGGGAGCTGTTTTTT. The V gene is TRBV7-9, the J gene TRBJ2-2; D remains ambiguous. Germline V gene lookup returns CDR1 SEHNR and CDR2 FQNEAQ (reference sequence). V shed 2 bases and J shed 5 bases, with 9 bases lying between them. CDR3 length: 14 amino acids.

The chain employs TRBV6-1 and TRBJ1-1, with no clear D. The CDR3 loop spans 14 amino acids. Trimming took 6 bases from V and 11 from J, leaving 22 bases between them. Per the germline V gene, CDR1 is MNHNS and CDR2 is SASEGT. CDR3 region: CASSPDSSVGWAFF. The CDR3 DNA reads as TGTGCCAGCAGCCCCGACTCCTCCGTGGGTTGGGCTTTCTTT.

J is TRBJ2-5 and V is TRBV7-9, with TRBD1 matching 8 bases. The assigned J gene may be wrong: the sequence end matches TRBJ2-7 better. The germline V gene has CDR1 SEHNR and CDR2 FQNEAQ (reference sequence). This CDR3 has 15 amino acids. The CDR3 DNA is TGTGCCAGCAGCTTCCAGGGGGCGTTGTCCTACGAGCAGTACTTC. Residues: CASSFQGALSYEQYF.

J is TRBJ2-7 and V is TRBV28, with TRBD1 identical over 8 bases. This CDR3 spans 16 amino acids. V gave up 2 bases and J gave up 6 bases; unmatched junction bases: 12. Germline V gene sequence: CDR1 MDHEN, CDR2 SYDVKM. CDR3 in amino acids: CASSLTGTGTVSEQYF. The CDR3 bases are TGTGCCAGCAGTTTAACCGGGACAGGAACTGTAAGCGAGCAGTACTTC.

The chain combines TRBV29-1 with TRBJ1-3, with 9 bases fitting TRBD1. This CDR3 has 12 residues. Germline CDR1 SQVTM, CDR2 ANQGSEA. The junction had 5 bases not matched to a gene; V was cut back by 6 bases and J by 8 bases. The CDR3 here is CSVGQGFDTIYF. CDR3 bases: TGCAGCGTGGGACAGGGTTTTGACACCATATATTTT.

The chain is built from TRBV28 and TRBJ2-1; D might be TRBD2 (5 bases). The V gene lost 6 bases and the J gene lost 9 bases, with 18 bases spanning the gap. Germline V gives CDR1 MDHEN, CDR2 SYDVKM. The CDR3 contains 14 residues. The CDR3 bases are TGTGCCAGCAGCACTAGGAGGCTAGTGAGTGAGCAGTTCTTC. This sequence encodes CASSTRRLVSEQFF.

This chain uses TRBV15 with TRBJ2-5; D possibly corresponds to TRBD1 (5 bases). The CDR3 consists of 16 residues. Per the germline V gene, CDR1 is LNHNV and CDR2 is YYDKDF (reference sequence). Trimming removed 2 bases from V and 5 bases from J, with 18 bases in between. The CDR3 loop is CATSRQGAGLRETQYF. CDR3 sequence (DNA): TGTGCCACCAGCAGACAAGGGGCAGGCCTCCGGGAGACCCAGTACTTC. The whole variable domain, filled in from reference TRBV15 and TRBJ2-5, reads DAMVIQNPRYQVTQFGKPVTLSCSQTLNHNVMYWYQQKSSQAPKLLFHYYDKDFNNEADTPDNFQSRRPNTSFCFLDIRSPGLGDTAMYLCATSRQGAGLRETQYFGPGTRLLVL.

The rearrangement uses TRBV6-1 and TRBJ2-7; TRBD2 is a possible D gene (6 bases). Germline values: CDR1 MNHNS, CDR2 SASEGT. The CDR3 has 13 residues. V was pared by 6 bases and J by 4 bases, with 13 bases between. As DNA, the CDR3 is TGTGCCAGCAGGGTGGGACTGCGGTACGAGCAGTACTTC. Translation gives CASRVGLRYEQYF.

The V and J genes are TRBV28 and TRBJ2-7, with unresolved D. There are 12 residues in the CDR3. CDR1 is MDHEN and CDR2 is SYDVKM in the germline V gene. Trimming cost V 6 bases and J 3 bases, with 9 bases left between them. The CDR3 is CASSTRSYEQYF. CDR3 in DNA: TGTGCCAGCAGCACAAGAAGCTACGAGCAGTACTTC.

V is TRBV7-9 and J is TRBJ2-5, with D uncertain. The CDR3 has 12 amino acids. Trimming removed 5 bases at V and 2 bases at J, with 6 bases between. CDR1 and CDR2 (germline): SEHNR, FQNEAQ (reference sequence). The CDR3 region has the DNA TGTGCCAGCAGCATTATACAAGAGACCCAGTACTTC. As protein: CASSIIQETQYF. The whole variable domain, filled in from reference TRBV7-9 and TRBJ2-5, reads DTGVSQNPRHKITKRGQNVTFRCDPISEHNRLYWYRQTLGQGPEFLTYFQNEAQLEKSRLLSDRFSAERPKGSFSTLEIQRTEQGDSAMYLCASSIIQETQYFGPGTRLLVL.

V and J are TRBV10-1 and TRBJ2-2; no definite D call. This CDR3 has 14 residues. V lost 3 bases and J lost 1, with 6 bases in between. Per the germline V gene, CDR1 is WNHNN and CDR2 is SYGVQD (reference sequence). CDR3 sequence (DNA): TGCGCCAGCAGTGATGAACAGAACACCGGGGAGCTGTTTTTT. Translating gives CASSDEQNTGELFF.

The chain recombines TRBV27 with TRBJ2-7; 9 bases are a match to TRBD1. CDR3 length: 15 residues. Germline V gives CDR1 MNHEY, CDR2 SMNVEV (reference sequence). The trim removed 4 bases at V and 4 bases at J, leaving 8 bases unmatched. The CDR3 DNA is TGTGCCAGCAGTTCCCCGGGACAGGGCATTTACGAGCAGTACTTC. Translated, it gives CASSSPGQGIYEQYF.

This chain connects TRBV2 to TRBJ2-3; D not certain. The CDR3 runs to 15 residues. V dropped 6 bases and J dropped 0 bases, with 13 bases sitting between them. Germline loops: CDR1 SNHLY, CDR2 FYNNEI. The DNA for the CDR3 is TGTGCCAGCAGGCTAGGTCCGATGAGCACAGATACGCAGTATTTT. It is translated as CASRLGPMSTDTQYF.

This chain connects TRBV5-6 to TRBJ2-5; 8 nucleotides agree with TRBD1. V lost 3 bases, J lost 2 bases, and 3 bases stayed unmatched. This CDR3 is built from 14 residues. The germline CDR1 and CDR2 sequences are SGHDT and YYEEEE. The CDR3 reads CASSWGTGQETQYF. The CDR3 nucleotides read TGTGCCAGCAGCTGGGGGACAGGACAAGAGACCCAGTACTTC.

The rearrangement uses TRBV19 and TRBJ2-3, with a tentative D call TRBD1 (7 bases). The CDR3 is made up of 16 amino acids. V was trimmed by 3 bases and J by 1 base, leaving 14 bases between them. The germline gives CDR1 LNHDA, CDR2 SQIVND (reference sequence). Written as DNA, the CDR3 is TGTGCCAGTAGTATTCGACAGGGACTGGGCACAGATACGCAGTATTTT. This codes for CASSIRQGLGTDTQYF.